The source of this T cell receptor (beta chain) is a study of T cell responses to AZD1222 COVID-19 vaccine. Study in general: Second-dose intervals of approximately 4 or approximately 12 weeks were pooled.

Whole-study results and caveats: The donor cohort was predominantly white British with a female majority, and clonal diversity may have been underestimated. Repertoire sampling happened only post peak T cell response.

Of note for this clone: Its cognate antigen is unknown.

The CDR3 is 15 amino acids. CDR1 and CDR2 from the germline V gene are LNHNV and YYDKDF (reference sequence). Trimming pared 4 bases from V and 9 bases from J, leaving 19 bases between. The assay was immunoSEQ multiplex PCR, and TCRdb's table has in-frame clones only and misses some. This sample yields 150,000 to 200,000 clones, of which 80% to 95% are seen a single time; under 2.5% belongs to the top ten. The sequencing here drew on peripheral blood, taken on day 0 of AZD1222 vaccination. The chain joins TRBV15 to TRBJ2-1; a possible D gene is TRBD2 (6 bases). The clonotype comes from an adult in good health. The chain's CDR3 is CATSTGASIVGEQFF. CDR3 in DNA: TGTGCCACCAGCACGGGAGCTAGTATTGTGGGTGAGCAGTTCTTC.